These T cell receptor beta chains were read from a single sample in a study of T-cell reconstitution after alpha-beta-depleted transplantation in children. MiXCR was run by TCRdb on the PCR reads, yielding one entry per CDR3 protein. Altogether around 490,000 distinct CDR3 sequences are present, more than 9.5% being singletons, with the ten largest covering about 14%. The sequences come from PBMCs, mostly from graft donor cells, collected 180 days after TCRalphabeta/CD19-depleted stem cell transplant. These receptors all stem from a female patient aged 2 to 10 who had a stem cell transplant for aplastic anemia, so the T cells may come from the graft donor. Both conserved end residues are part of each CDR3. A D gene is named only where the DNA matches it firmly. Expanded clones get a size class; other rows say once, few or many, or leave the size out.

TRBD1,TRBV20-1,few,TRBJ1-5,CSARERQGPNQPQHF,TGCAGTGCTAGAGAAAGACAGGGGCCTAATCAGCCCCAGCATTTT
TRBD2,TRBV28,many,TRBJ2-1,CASSLGLAGNNEQFF,TGTGCCAGCAGTTTGGGACTAGCGGGAAACAATGAGCAGTTCTTC
NA,TRBV20-1,NA,TRBJ1-4,CSASYITGWSEKLFF,TGCAGTGCTAGTTACATTACAGGGTGGAGTGAAAAACTGTTTTTT
NA,TRBV12-3/TRBV12-4,many,TRBJ2-5,CASSLGFDWQETQYF,TGTGCCAGCAGTTTGGGCTTCGACTGGCAAGAGACCCAGTACTTC
NA,TRBV20-1,many,TRBJ2-1,CSARITEQFF,TGCAGTGCTAGAATTACTGAGCAGTTCTTC
TRBD2,TRBV6-5,few,TRBJ2-5,CASSYRAGVGETQYF,TGTGCCAGCAGTTATCGAGCGGGAGTAGGTGAGACCCAGTACTTC
TRBD2,TRBV20-1,NA,TRBJ2-2,CGARTGTSGRGGELFF,TGCGGTGCTAGGACTGGGACTAGCGGGCGAGGCGGGGAGCTGTTTTTT
NA,TRBV20-1,few,TRBJ1-1,CSARDPGKIGTEAFF,TGCAGTGCTAGAGACCCAGGGAAAATTGGCACTGAAGCTTTCTTT
NA,TRBV4-3,NA,TRBJ2-2,CASSQDSAGELFF,TGCGCCAGCAGCCAAGATAGCGCCGGGGAGCTGTTTTTT
NA,TRBV9,many,TRBJ2-3,CASSFSGATDTQYF,TGTGCCAGCAGCTTTAGCGGTGCCACAGATACGCAGTATTTT
NA,TRBV7-9,many,TRBJ2-7,CASSPGRGQGNYEQYF,TGTGCCAGCAGCCCCGGGAGGGGACAGGGTAACTACGAGCAGTACTTC
TRBD2,TRBV28,few,TRBJ2-2,CASSLTTSGSTGELFF,TGTGCCAGCAGTCTAACGACTAGCGGTTCCACCGGGGAGCTGTTTTTT
NA,TRBV7-6,NA,TRBJ1-2,CASSLDGFRWGYTF,TGTGCCAGCAGCTTAGATGGCTTCAGGTGGGGCTACACCTTC
NA,TRBV20-1,many,TRBJ2-1,CSARGFNEQFF,TGCAGTGCTAGAGGATTCAATGAGCAGTTCTTC
TRBD1,TRBV20-1,NA,TRBJ2-1,CSARGNRGHNEQFF,TGCAGTGCTAGAGGGAACAGGGGACACAATGAGCAGTTCTTC
NA,TRBV5-1,few,TRBJ2-2,CASSLRQGNTGELFF,TGCGCCAGCAGCTTGCGGCAGGGGAACACCGGGGAGCTGTTTTTT
TRBD1,TRBV7-2,few,TRBJ2-2,CASSLAGTANTGELFF,TGTGCCAGCAGCTTAGCCGGGACAGCGAACACCGGGGAGCTGTTTTTT
NA,TRBV6-5,few,TRBJ2-7,CASSYRNRGDWSYEQYF,TGTGCCAGCAGTTACCGCAACAGAGGAGATTGGTCCTACGAGCAGTACTTC
TRBD2,TRBV5-1,NA,TRBJ2-1,CASSRTLAGGRNEQFF,TGCGCCAGCAGCAGGACACTAGCGGGAGGGCGGAATGAGCAGTTCTTC
NA,TRBV12-3/TRBV12-4,NA,TRBJ1-1,CASSGAGRIYTEAFF,TGTGCCAGCAGCGGGGCGGGACGGATTTACACTGAAGCTTTCTTT
TRBD1,TRBV7-3,few,TRBJ1-6,CASSRTGFNSPLHF,TGTGCCAGCAGCCGGACAGGGTTTAATTCACCCCTCCACTTT
TRBD1,TRBV7-2,few,TRBJ2-3,CASSLVRRDSSTDTQYF,TGTGCCAGCAGCTTAGTTCGACGGGACAGCAGCACAGATACGCAGTATTTT
NA,TRBV7-2,few,TRBJ2-1,CASSLAVPRVNEQFF,TGTGCCAGCAGCCTCGCAGTCCCAAGGGTCAATGAGCAGTTCTTC
TRBD1,TRBV5-1,NA,TRBJ2-7,CASSLRTGDTYEQYF,TGCGCCAGCAGCTTGAGGACAGGGGATACCTACGAGCAGTACTTC
NA,TRBV5-1,many,TRBJ2-1,CASSSGGSYNEQFF,TGCGCCAGCAGCTCCGGCGGGTCCTACAATGAGCAGTTCTTC
TRBD2,TRBV7-3,few,TRBJ2-1,CASSLTGAGGRHEQFF,TGTGCCAGCAGCTTAACAGGGGCGGGAGGGCGCCATGAGCAGTTCTTC
NA,TRBV4-1,NA,TRBJ1-5,CASSQAIPQGRANSNQPQHF,TGCGCCAGCAGCCAAGCAATTCCGCAGGGGCGGGCGAATAGCAATCAGCCCCAGCATTTT
TRBD2,TRBV5-5,few,TRBJ2-3,CASRLGTSGDPHTQYF,TGTGCCAGCAGACTTGGGACTAGCGGGGACCCCCATACGCAGTATTTT
NA,TRBV6-5,NA,TRBJ2-7,CASNPYVIGRNHEQYF,TGTGCCAGCAACCCATATGTAATCGGGCGCAACCACGAGCAGTACTTC
NA,TRBV20-1,NA,TRBJ2-2,CRGDPNTGELFF,TGCAGAGGAGACCCGAACACCGGGGAGCTGTTTTTT
NA,TRBV25-1,NA,TRBJ2-4,CASSESGFLSKNIQYF,TGTGCCAGCAGTGAATCGGGGTTTCTGTCCAAAAACATTCAGTACTTC
TRBD1,TRBV28,many,TRBJ1-4,CASSSSAGTGDEKLFF,TGTGCCAGCAGTTCTAGCGCCGGGACAGGGGATGAAAAACTGTTTTTT
NA,TRBV12-3/TRBV12-4,few,TRBJ2-5,CASSLGPTQETQYF,TGTGCCAGCAGTTTAGGGCCTACCCAAGAGACCCAGTACTTC
TRBD2,TRBV11-2,NA,TRBJ2-7,CASSPERTSGDSYEQYF,TGTGCCAGCAGCCCTGAGAGGACTAGCGGTGACTCCTACGAGCAGTACTTC
NA,TRBV6-5,NA,TRBJ1-5,CASSYRGGDSNQPQHF,TGTGCCAGCAGTTACAGAGGGGGGGATAGCAATCAGCCCCAGCATTTT
TRBD1,TRBV10-3,few,TRBJ2-1,CAISDRGTYNEQFF,TGTGCCATTTCGGACAGGGGGACCTACAATGAGCAGTTCTTC
TRBD1,TRBV12-3/TRBV12-4,many,TRBJ2-2,CACPRDRGNTGELFF,TGTGCCTGTCCCCGGGACAGGGGGAACACCGGGGAGCTGTTTTTT
TRBD2,TRBV24-1,NA,TRBJ2-2,CATRMNPGGYLGELFF,TGTGCCACCCGTATGAATCCGGGAGGATATCTCGGGGAGCTGTTTTTT
NA,TRBV23-1,few,TRBJ2-4,CASSQSMPTGIAKNIQYF,TGCGCCAGCAGTCAATCGATGCCAACCGGTATAGCCAAAAACATTCAGTACTTC
TRBD1,TRBV7-2,many,TRBJ1-1,CASSFRGPNTEAFF,TGTGCCAGCAGCTTCAGGGGGCCGAACACTGAAGCTTTCTTT
NA,TRBV7-9,many,TRBJ2-2,CASSLITGELFF,TGTGCCAGCAGCTTAATCACCGGGGAGCTGTTTTTT
TRBD2,TRBV6-2/TRBV6-3,NA,TRBJ2-2,CASSYRPGLAGGPNTGELFF,TGTGCCAGCAGTTACCGGCCGGGACTAGCGGGAGGACCGAACACCGGGGAGCTGTTTTTT
TRBD2,TRBV27,NA,TRBJ2-7,CASSGGLAGISYEQYF,TGTGCCAGCAGCGGCGGACTAGCGGGGATCTCCTACGAGCAGTACTTC